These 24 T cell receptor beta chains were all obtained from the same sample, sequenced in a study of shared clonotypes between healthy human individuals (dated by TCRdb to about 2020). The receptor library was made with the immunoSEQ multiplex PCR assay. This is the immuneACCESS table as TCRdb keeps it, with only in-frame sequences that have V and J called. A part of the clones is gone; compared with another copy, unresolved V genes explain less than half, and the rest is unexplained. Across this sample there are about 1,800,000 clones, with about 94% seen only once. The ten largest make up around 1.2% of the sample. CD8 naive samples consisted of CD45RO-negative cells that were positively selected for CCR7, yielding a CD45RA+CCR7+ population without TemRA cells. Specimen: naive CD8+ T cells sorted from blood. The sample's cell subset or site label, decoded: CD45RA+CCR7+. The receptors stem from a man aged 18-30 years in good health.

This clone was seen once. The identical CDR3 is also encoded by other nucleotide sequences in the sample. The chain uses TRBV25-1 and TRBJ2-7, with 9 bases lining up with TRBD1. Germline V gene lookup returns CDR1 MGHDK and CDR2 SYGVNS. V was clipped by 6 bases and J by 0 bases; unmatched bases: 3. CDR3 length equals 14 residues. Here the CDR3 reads CASSETGGSYEQYF. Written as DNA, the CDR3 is TGTGCCAGCAGCGAGACAGGGGGCTCCTACGAGCAGTACTTC.

In DNA, the CDR3 is TGTGCCTGGAGTCCGACAGAAGAGACCCAGTACTTC. This codes for CAWSPTEETQYF. The chain joins TRBV30 to TRBJ2-5, with D possibly matching TRBD1 (5 bases). Germline V lookup: CDR1 GTSNPN, CDR2 SVGIG (reference sequence). V shed 2 bases and J shed 3 bases, with 7 bases lying between them. This CDR3 is built from 12 residues.

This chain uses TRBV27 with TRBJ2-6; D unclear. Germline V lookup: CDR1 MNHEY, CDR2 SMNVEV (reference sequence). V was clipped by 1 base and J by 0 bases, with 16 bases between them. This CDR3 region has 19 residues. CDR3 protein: CASSLLFAHPGSGANVLTF. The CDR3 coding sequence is TGTGCCAGCAGTTTATTATTTGCCCACCCGGGCTCTGGGGCCAACGTCCTGACTTTC.

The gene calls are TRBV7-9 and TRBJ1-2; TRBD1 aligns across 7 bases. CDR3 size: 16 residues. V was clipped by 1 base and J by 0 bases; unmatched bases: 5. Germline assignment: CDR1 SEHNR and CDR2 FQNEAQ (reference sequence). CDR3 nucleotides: TGTGCCAGCAGCTTAGACGGGACAGCCGCTAACTATGGCTACACCTTC. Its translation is CASSLDGTAANYGYTF.

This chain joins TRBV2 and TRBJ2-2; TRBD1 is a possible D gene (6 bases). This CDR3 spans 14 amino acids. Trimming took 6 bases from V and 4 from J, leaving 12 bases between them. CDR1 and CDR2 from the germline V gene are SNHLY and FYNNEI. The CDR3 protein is CASRKDSLTGELFF. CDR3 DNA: TGTGCCAGCAGGAAGGACAGTCTCACCGGGGAGCTGTTTTTT. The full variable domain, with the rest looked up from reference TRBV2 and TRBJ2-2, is EPEVTQTPSHQVTQMGQEVILRCVPISNHLYFYWYRQILGQKVEFLVSFYNNEISEKSEIFDDQFSVERPDGSNFTLKIRSTKLEDSAMYFCASRKDSLTGELFFGEGSRLTVL.

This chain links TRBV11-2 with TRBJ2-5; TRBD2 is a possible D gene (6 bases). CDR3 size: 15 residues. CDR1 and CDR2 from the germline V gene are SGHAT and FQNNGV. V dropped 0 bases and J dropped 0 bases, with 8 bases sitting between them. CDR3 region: CASSLDWDYQETQYF. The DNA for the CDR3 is TGTGCCAGCAGCTTAGATTGGGACTACCAAGAGACCCAGTACTTC.

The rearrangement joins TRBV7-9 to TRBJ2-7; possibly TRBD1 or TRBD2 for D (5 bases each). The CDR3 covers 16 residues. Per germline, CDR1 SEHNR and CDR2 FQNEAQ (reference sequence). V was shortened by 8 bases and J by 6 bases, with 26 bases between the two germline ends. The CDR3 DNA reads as TGTGCCAGCGCGTTGGGGCCGGGACCTCTTCCCTTCGAGCAGTACTTC. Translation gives CASALGPGPLPFEQYF.

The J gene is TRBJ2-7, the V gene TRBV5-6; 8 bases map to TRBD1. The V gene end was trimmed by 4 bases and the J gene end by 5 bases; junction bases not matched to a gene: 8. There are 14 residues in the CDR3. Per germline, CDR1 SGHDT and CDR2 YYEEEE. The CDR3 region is CASSPGTGWHEQYF. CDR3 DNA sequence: TGTGCCAGCAGCCCCGGGACAGGATGGCACGAGCAGTACTTC.

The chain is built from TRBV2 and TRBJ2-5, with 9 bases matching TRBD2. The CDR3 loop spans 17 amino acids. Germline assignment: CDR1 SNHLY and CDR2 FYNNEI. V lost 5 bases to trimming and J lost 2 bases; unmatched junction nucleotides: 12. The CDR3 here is CASSPPGLAGWQETQYF. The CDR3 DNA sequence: TGTGCCAGCAGTCCTCCGGGACTAGCCGGATGGCAAGAGACCCAGTACTTC.

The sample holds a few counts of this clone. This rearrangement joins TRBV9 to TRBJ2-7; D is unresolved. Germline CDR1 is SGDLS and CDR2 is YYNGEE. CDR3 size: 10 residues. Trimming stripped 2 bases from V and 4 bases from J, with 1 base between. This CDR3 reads CASSVYEQYF. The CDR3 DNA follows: TGTGCCAGCAGCGTGTACGAGCAGTACTTC.

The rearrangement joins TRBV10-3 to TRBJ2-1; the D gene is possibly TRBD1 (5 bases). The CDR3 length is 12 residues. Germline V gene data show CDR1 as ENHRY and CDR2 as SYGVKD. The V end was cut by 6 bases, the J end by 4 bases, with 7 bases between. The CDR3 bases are TGTGCCATCAGGGACATTTACAATGAGCAGTTCTTC. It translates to CAIRDIYNEQFF.

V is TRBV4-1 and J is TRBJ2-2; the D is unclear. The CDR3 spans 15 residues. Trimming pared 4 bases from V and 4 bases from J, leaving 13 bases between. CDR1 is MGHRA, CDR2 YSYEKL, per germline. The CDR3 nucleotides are TGCGCCAGCAGCCGACGAGCGTCGATCACCGGGGAGCTGTTTTTT. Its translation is CASSRRASITGELFF.

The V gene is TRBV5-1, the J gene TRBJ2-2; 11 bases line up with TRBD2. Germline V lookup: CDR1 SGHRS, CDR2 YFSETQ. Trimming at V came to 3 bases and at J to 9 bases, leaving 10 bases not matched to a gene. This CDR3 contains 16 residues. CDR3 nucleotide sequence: TGCGCCAGCAGCTCGGGACTAGCGGCCTACGAATGGGAGCTGTTTTTT. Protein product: CASSSGLAAYEWELFF.

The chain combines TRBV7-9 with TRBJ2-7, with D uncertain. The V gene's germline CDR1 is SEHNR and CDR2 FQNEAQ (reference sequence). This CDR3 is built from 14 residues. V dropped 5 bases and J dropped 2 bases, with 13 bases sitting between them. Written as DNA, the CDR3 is TGTGCCAGCAGCGAAAATGAACCCCCCTACGAGCAGTACTTC. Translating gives CASSENEPPYEQYF. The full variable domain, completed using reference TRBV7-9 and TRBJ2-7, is DTGVSQNPRHKITKRGQNVTFRCDPISEHNRLYWYRQTLGQGPEFLTYFQNEAQLEKSRLLSDRFSAERPKGSFSTLEIQRTEQGDSAMYLCASSENEPPYEQYFGPGTRLTVT.

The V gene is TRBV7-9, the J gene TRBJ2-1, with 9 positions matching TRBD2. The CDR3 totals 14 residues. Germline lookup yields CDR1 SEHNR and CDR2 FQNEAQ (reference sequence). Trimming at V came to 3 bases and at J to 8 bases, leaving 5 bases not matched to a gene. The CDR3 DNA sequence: TGTGCCAGCAGCTTCTTAGCGGGAGATTATGAGCAGTTCTTC. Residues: CASSFLAGDYEQFF.

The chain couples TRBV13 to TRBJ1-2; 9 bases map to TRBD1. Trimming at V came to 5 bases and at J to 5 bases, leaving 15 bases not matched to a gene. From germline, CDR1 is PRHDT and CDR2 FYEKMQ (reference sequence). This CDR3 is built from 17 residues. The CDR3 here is CASSAPHTGGYGYGYTF. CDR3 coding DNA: TGTGCCAGCAGCGCCCCCCATACAGGGGGCTATGGTTATGGCTACACCTTC.

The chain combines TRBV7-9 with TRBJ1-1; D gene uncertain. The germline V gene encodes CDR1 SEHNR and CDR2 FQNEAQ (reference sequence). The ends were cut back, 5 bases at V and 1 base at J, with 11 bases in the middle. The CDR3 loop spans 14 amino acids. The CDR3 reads CASSPPIRNTEAFF. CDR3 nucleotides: TGTGCCAGCAGCCCTCCGATACGGAACACTGAAGCTTTCTTT.

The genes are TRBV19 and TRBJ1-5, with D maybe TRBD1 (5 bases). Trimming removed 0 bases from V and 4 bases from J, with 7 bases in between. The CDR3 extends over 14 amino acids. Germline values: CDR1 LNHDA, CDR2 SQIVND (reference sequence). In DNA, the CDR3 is TGTGCCAGTAGTATAGACGGGGGGAATCAGCCCCAGCATTTT. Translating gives CASSIDGGNQPQHF.

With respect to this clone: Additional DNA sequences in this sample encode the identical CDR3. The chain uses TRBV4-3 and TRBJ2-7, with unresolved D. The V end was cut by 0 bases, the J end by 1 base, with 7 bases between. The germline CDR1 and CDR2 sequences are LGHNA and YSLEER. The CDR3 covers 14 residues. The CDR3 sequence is CASSQDHGSYEQYF. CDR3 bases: TGCGCCAGCAGCCAAGATCACGGATCCTACGAGCAGTACTTC.

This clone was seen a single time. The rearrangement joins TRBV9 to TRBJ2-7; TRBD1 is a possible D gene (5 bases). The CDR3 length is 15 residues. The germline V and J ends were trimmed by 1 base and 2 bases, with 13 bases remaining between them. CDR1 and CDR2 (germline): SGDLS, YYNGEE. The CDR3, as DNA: TGTGCCAGCAGCGTAAGCGACAGTTTAACCTACGAGCAGTACTTC. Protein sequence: CASSVSDSLTYEQYF.

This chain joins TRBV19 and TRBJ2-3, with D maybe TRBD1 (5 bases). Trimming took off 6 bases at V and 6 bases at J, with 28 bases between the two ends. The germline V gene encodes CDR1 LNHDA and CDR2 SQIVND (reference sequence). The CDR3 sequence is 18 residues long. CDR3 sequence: CASRGRVLVRKEWDTQYF. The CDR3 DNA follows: TGTGCCAGTAGAGGCAGGGTATTGGTTCGGAAGGAGTGGGATACGCAGTATTTT.

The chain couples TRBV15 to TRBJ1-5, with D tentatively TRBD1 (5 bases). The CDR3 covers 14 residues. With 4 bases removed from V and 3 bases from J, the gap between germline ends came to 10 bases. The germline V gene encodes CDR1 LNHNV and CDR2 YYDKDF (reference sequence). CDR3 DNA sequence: TGTGCCACCAGCACCGGGGACGACAATCAGCCCCAGCATTTT. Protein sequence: CATSTGDDNQPQHF.

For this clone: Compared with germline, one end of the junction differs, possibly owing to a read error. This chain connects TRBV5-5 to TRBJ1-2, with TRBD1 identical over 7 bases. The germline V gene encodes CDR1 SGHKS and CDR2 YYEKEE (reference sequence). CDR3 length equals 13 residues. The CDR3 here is CASSLVPDRVPAF. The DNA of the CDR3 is TGTGCCAGCAGCTTGGTGCCCGACAGGGTTCCGGCCTTC. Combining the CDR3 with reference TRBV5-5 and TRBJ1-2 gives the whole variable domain DAGVTQSPTHLIKTRGQQVTLRCSPISGHKSVSWYQQVLGQGPQFIFQYYEKEERGRGNFPDRFSARQFPNYSSELNVNALLLGDSALYLCASSLVPDRVPAFGSGTRLTVV.

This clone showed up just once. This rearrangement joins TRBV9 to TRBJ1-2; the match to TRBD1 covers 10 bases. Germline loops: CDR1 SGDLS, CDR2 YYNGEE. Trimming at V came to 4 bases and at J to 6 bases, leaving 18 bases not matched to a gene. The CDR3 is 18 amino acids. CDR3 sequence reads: CASSIQNSGTGASDGYTF. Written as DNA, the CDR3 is TGTGCCAGCAGCATCCAAAATTCCGGGACAGGGGCCTCGGATGGCTACACCTTC.